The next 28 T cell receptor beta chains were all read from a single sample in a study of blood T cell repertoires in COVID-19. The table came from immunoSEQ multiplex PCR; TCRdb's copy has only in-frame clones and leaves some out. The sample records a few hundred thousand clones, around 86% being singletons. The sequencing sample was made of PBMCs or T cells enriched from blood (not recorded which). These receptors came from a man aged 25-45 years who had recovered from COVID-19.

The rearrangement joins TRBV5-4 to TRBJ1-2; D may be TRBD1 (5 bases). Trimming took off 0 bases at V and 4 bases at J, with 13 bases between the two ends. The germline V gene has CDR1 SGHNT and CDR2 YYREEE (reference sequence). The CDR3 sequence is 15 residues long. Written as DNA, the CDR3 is TGTGCCAGCAGCTTGGACCAGGGTAGATTCTATGGCTACACCTTC. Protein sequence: CASSLDQGRFYGYTF.

CDR3 sequence: CASSQATDSPTDTQYF. In DNA form, the CDR3 reads TGCGCCAGCAGCCAAGCCACTGATTCCCCCACAGATACGCAGTATTTT. The chain is built from TRBV5-1 and TRBJ2-3; no reliable D call. The V end was cut by 4 bases, the J end by 2 bases, with 17 bases between. From germline, CDR1 is SGHRS and CDR2 YFSETQ. This CDR3 spans 16 amino acids.

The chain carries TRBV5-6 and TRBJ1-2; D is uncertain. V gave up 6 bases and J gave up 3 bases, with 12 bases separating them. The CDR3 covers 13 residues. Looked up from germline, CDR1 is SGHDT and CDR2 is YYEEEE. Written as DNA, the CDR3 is TGTGCCAGCAACAAAATCCGGGACTATGGCTACACCTTC. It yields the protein CASNKIRDYGYTF.

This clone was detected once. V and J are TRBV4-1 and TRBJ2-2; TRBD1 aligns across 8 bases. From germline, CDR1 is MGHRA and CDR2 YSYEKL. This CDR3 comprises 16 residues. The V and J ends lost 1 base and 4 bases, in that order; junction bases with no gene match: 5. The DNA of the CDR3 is TGCGCCAGCAGCCAAGTTCGGGACAGGTTCACCGGGGAGCTGTTTTTT. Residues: CASSQVRDRFTGELFF.

Here the CDR3 DNA reads TGTGCCACCAGTGACTCAGGACAGGGGGCCGATGAGCAGTTCTTC. It specifies CATSDSGQGADEQFF. The V and J genes are TRBV24-1 and TRBJ2-1; 11 nucleotides match TRBD1. Trimming removed 4 bases from V and 8 bases from J; junction bases left unmatched: 6. The CDR3 has 15 residues. Germline CDR1 and CDR2: KGHDR and SFDVKD.

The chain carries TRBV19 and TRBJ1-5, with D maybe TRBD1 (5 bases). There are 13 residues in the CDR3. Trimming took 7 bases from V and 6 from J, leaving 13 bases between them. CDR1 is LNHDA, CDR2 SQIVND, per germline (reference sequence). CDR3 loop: CASTPQGGQPQHF. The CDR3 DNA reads TGTGCCAGTACTCCCCAGGGAGGTCAGCCCCAGCATTTT.

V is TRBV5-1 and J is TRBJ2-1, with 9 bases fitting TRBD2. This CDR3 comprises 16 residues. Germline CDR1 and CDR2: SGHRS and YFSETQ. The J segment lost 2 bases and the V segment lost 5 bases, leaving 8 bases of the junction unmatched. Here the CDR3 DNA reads TGCGCCAGCAGTCCTCTCATAGCGGGGGCCTACAATGAGCAGTTCTTC. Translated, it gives CASSPLIAGAYNEQFF.

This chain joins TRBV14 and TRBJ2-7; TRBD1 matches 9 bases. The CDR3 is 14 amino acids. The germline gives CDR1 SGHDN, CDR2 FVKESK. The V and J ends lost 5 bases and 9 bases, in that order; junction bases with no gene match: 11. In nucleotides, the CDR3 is TGTGCCAGCAGCAGGGACAGGGTTTCGTCTGGGCAGTACTTC. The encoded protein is CASSRDRVSSGQYF.

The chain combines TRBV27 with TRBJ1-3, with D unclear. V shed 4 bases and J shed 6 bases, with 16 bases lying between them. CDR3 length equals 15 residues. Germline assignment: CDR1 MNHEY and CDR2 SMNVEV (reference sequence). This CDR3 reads CASSSWRQPENTIYF. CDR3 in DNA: TGTGCCAGCAGTTCCTGGAGGCAGCCTGAAAACACCATATATTTT.

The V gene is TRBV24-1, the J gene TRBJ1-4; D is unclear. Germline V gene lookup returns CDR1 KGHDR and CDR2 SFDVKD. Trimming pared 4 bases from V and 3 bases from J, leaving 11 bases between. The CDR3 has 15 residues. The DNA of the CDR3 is TGTGCCACCAGTGACCCACAGAGCCCTAATGAAAAACTGTTTTTT. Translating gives CATSDPQSPNEKLFF.

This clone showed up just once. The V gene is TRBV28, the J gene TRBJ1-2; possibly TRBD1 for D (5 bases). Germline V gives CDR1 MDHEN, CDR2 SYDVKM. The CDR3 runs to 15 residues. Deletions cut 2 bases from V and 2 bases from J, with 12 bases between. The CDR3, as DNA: TGTGCCAGCAGTTTAGCCGGGACTGAGAACTATGGCTACACCTTC. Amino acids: CASSLAGTENYGYTF.

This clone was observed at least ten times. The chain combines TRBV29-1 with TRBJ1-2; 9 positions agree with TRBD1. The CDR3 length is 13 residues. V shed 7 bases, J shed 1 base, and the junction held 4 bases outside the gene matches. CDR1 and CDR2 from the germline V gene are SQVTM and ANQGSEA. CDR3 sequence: CSALDRGNYGYTF. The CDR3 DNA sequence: TGCAGCGCCCTGGACAGGGGTAACTATGGCTACACCTTC.

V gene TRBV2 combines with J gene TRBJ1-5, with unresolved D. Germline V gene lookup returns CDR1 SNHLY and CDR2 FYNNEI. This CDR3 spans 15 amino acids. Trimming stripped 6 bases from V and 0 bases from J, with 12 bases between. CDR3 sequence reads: CASRQADYSNQPQHF. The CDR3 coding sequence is TGTGCCAGCAGGCAGGCTGACTATAGCAATCAGCCCCAGCATTTT.

CDR3 amino acids: CASSLVGTGGWLGYTF. CDR3 DNA sequence: TGTGCCAGCAGTTTAGTCGGTACAGGGGGGTGGCTTGGCTACACCTTC. J is TRBJ1-2 and V is TRBV27, with 8 nucleotides matching TRBD1. The V segment lost 2 bases and the J segment 7 bases; nucleotides outside the gene matches: 12. Germline V gene lookup returns CDR1 MNHEY and CDR2 SMNVEV (reference sequence). This CDR3 is 16 amino acids long.

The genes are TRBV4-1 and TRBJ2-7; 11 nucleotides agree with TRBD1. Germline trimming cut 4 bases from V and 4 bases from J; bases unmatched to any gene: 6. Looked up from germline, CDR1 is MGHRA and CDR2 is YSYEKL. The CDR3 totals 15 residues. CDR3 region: CASSPGQGALYEQYF. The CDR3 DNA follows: TGCGCCAGCAGCCCTGGACAGGGGGCTCTTTACGAGCAGTACTTC.

The CDR3 sequence: CASRATRGDTGELFF. CDR3 in DNA: TGTGCCAGCAGGGCAACTCGGGGGGACACCGGGGAGCTGTTTTTT. The chain combines TRBV2 with TRBJ2-2, with 7 bases identical to TRBD2. The V gene end was trimmed by 6 bases and the J gene end by 3 bases; junction bases not matched to a gene: 7. Germline V lookup: CDR1 SNHLY, CDR2 FYNNEI. CDR3 length: 15 residues. Complete variable domain (other parts from reference TRBV2 and TRBJ2-2): EPEVTQTPSHQVTQMGQEVILRCVPISNHLYFYWYRQILGQKVEFLVSFYNNEISEKSEIFDDQFSVERPDGSNFTLKIRSTKLEDSAMYFCASRATRGDTGELFFGEGSRLTVL.

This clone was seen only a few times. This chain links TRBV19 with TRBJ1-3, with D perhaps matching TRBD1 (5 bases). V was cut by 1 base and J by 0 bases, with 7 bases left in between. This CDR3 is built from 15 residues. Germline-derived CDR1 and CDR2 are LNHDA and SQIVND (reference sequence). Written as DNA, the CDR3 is TGTGCCAGTAGTATAGTAACAGGCTCTGGAAACACCATATATTTT. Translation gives CASSIVTGSGNTIYF.

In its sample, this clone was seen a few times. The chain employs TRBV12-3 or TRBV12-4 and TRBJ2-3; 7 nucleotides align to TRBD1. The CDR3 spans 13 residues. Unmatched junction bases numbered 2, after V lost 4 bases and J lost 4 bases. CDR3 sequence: CASSSRGPDTQYF. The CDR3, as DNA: TGTGCCAGCAGTTCAAGGGGGCCAGATACGCAGTATTTT.

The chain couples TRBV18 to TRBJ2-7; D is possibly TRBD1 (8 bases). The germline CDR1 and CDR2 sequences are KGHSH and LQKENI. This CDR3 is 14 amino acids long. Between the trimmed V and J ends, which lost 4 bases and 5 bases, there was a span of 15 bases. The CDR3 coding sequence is TGTGCCAGCTCACAGAAAACAGGGGGGGACGAGCAGTACTTC. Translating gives CASSQKTGGDEQYF. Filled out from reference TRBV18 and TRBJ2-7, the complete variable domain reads NAGVMQNPRHLVRRRGQEARLRCSPMKGHSHVYWYRQLPEEGLKFMVYLQKENIIDESGMPKERFSAEFPKEGPSILRIQQVVRGDSAAYFCASSQKTGGDEQYFGPGTRLTVT.

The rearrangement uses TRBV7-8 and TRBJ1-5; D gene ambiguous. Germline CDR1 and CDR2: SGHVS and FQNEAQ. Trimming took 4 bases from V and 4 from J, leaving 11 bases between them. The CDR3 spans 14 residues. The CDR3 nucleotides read TGTGCCAGCAGCTCCATTAGGAGAAATCAGCCCCAGCATTTT. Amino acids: CASSSIRRNQPQHF.

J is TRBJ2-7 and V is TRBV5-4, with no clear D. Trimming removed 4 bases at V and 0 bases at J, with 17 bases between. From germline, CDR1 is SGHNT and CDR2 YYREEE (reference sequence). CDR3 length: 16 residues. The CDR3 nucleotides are TGTGCCAGCAGCCCACAACCAGGTTTGAGCTCCTACGAGCAGTACTTC. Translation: CASSPQPGLSSYEQYF.

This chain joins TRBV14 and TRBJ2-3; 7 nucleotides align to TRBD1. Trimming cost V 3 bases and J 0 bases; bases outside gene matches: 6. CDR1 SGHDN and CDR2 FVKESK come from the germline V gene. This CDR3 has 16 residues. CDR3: CASSQTGKRSTDTQYF. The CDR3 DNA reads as TGTGCCAGCAGCCAGACAGGGAAAAGAAGCACAGATACGCAGTATTTT.

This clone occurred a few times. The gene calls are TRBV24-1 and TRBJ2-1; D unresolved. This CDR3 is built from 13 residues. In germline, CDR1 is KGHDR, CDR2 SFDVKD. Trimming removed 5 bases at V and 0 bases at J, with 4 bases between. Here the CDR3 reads CATSAFSYNEQFF. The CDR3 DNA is TGTGCCACCAGTGCCTTCTCCTACAATGAGCAGTTCTTC.

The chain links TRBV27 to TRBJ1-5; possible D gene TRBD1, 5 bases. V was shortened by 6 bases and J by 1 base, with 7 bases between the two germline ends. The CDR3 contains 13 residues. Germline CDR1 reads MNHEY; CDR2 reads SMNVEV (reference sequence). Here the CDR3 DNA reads TGTGCCAGCAGCAGGGTGAGCAATCAGCCCCAGCATTTT. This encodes CASSRVSNQPQHF.

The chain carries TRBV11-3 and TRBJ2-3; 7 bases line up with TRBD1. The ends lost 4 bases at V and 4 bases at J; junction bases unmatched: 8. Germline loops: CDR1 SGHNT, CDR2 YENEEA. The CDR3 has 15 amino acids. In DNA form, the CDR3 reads TGTGCCAGCAGCTCGACAGGGTCTCTTGCAGATACGCAGTATTTT. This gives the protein CASSSTGSLADTQYF. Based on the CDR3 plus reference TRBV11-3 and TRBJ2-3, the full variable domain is EAGVVQSPRYKIIEKKQPVAFWCNPISGHNTLYWYLQNLGQGPELLIRYENEEAVDDSQLPKDRFSAERLKGVDSTLKIQPAELGDSAVYLCASSSTGSLADTQYFGPGTRLTVL.

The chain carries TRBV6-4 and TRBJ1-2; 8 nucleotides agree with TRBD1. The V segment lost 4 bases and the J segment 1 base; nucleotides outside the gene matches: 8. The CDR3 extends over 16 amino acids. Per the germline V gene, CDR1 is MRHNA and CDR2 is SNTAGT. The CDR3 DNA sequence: TGTGCCAGCAGTGCCGGGACAGGCCCTTTTAACTATGGCTACACCTTC. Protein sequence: CASSAGTGPFNYGYTF.

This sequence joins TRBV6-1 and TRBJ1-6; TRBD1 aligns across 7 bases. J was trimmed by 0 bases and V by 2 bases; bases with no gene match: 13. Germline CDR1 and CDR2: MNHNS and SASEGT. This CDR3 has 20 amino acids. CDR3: CASSERYLRQGNSYNSPLHF. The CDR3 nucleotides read TGTGCCAGCAGTGAAAGGTACCTCCGACAGGGCAACTCCTATAATTCACCCCTCCACTTT.

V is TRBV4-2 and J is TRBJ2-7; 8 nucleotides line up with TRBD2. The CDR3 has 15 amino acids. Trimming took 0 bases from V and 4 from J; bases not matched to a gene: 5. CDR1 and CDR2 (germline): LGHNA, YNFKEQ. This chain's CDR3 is CASSQDLAGAYEQYF. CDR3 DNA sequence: TGTGCCAGCAGCCAAGACCTAGCGGGCGCTTACGAGCAGTACTTC.